The clone carrying this T cell receptor beta chain was counted at least ten times. The antigen is undetermined. This specimen comes from a study of T cells in Graves' hyperthyroidism and ophthalmopathy. RNA transcripts served as the template for amplifying TCR beta CDR3 regions. A set of HTBI primers served as the primers for a first-round RT-PCR of the TCR CDR3. TCRdb used MiXCR to reprocess the multiplex PCR reads, holding one entry per CDR3 protein. The table lists some 510,000 distinct CDR3 sequences, around 21% of them singletons, with about 26% in the top ten. Trimming at V came to 6 bases and at J to 5 bases, leaving 6 bases not matched to a gene. The CDR3 contains 13 residues. Germline CDR1 reads MNHNS; CDR2 reads SASEGT. The study, taken as a whole, reports: Model-based prediction identified ophthalmopathy a median around seven months prior to its onset.

Sequencing was carried out using blood. The clonotype comes from a man younger than 35 with Graves' hyperthyroidism. The chain is built from TRBV6-1 and TRBJ2-7, with TRBD1 identical over 8 bases. The CDR3 is CASRFGQGDEQYF. DNA for the CDR3: TGTGCCAGCAGATTTGGACAGGGCGACGAGCAGTACTTC.